The rows below give T cell receptor beta chains drawn from one sample of a study of immune evolution from preneoplasia to lung adenocarcinoma. Assay used: immunoSEQ multiplex PCR; TCRdb lists only in-frame clones, some missing. Of thousands of clones listed, 75% to 90% were seen once; the top ten hold about 3.3%. Sequences were obtained from FFPE invasive lung adenocarcinoma tissue. Receptors were obtained from a person in their sixties or seventies with lung adenocarcinoma. The CDR3 runs from the conserved cysteine through the conserved F or W. A D gene is named only where the DNA matches it firmly. Size values are once, few and many counts, or a class for expanded clones, and some rows have none.

D: .; size: .; V: TRBV4-2; J: TRBJ2-2; DNA: TGTGCCAGCAGCCCTGTCGGGACCGGGGAGCTGTTTTTT; CDR3: CASSPVGTGELFF
D: .; size: .; V: TRBV5-1; J: TRBJ2-7; DNA: TGCGCCAGCAGCTATAGCGGAACCTACGAGCAGTACTTC; CDR3: CASSYSGTYEQYF
D: .; size: .; V: TRBV12-5; J: TRBJ1-2; DNA: TGTGCTAGTGGTTTGGACTATGGCTACACCTTC; CDR3: CASGLDYGYTF
D: .; size: .; V: TRBV21-1; J: TRBJ2-3; DNA: TGTGCCAGTCCTCTAAGGAGTGGCACAGATACGCAGTATTTT; CDR3: CASPLRSGTDTQYF
D: TRBD1; size: .; V: TRBV27; J: TRBJ1-5; DNA: TGTGCCAGCAGCCCGGACAGGGGCAATCAGCCCCAGCATTTT; CDR3: CASSPDRGNQPQHF
D: TRBD1; size: .; V: TRBV2; J: TRBJ2-7; DNA: TGTGCCAGCAGTGGGGGACAGGACCGCGAGCAGTACTTC; CDR3: CASSGGQDREQYF
D: .; size: .; V: TRBV5-1; J: TRBJ2-5; DNA: TGCGCCAGCAGCTTTTACCCAGGCCAAGAGACCCAGTACTTC; CDR3: CASSFYPGQETQYF
D: .; size: .; V: TRBV7-3; J: TRBJ1-1; DNA: TGTGCCAGCAGCTTAAGTGCTGGGGCTGAAGCTTTCTTT; CDR3: CASSLSAGAEAFF
D: .; size: .; V: TRBV6-6; J: TRBJ1-5; DNA: TGTGCCAGCAGTTACCGCCCCGTGAGTGATCAGCCCCAGCATTTT; CDR3: CASSYRPVSDQPQHF
D: .; size: .; V: TRBV10-1; J: TRBJ1-2; DNA: TGCGCCAGCAGCGCCCTGAGGTCCCAGGGCTACACCTTC; CDR3: CASSALRSQGYTF
D: .; size: .; V: TRBV11-3; J: TRBJ2-3; DNA: TGTGCCAGCAGCTTACCCGGAACCCTAGAAGATACGCAGTATTTT; CDR3: CASSLPGTLEDTQYF
D: TRBD1; size: .; V: TRBV6-5; J: TRBJ2-1; DNA: TGTGCCAGCAAGGGGGACAGGGGGCTGTATGAGCAGTTCTTC; CDR3: CASKGDRGLYEQFF
D: .; size: once; V: TRBV5-1; J: TRBJ2-1; DNA: TGCTCCGGACAGTTCAATGAGCAGTTCTTC; CDR3: CSGQFNEQFF
D: TRBD1; size: .; V: TRBV5-1; J: TRBJ1-2; DNA: TGCGCCAGCAGCTCCGGACAGGGCCGGGGCTATGGCTACACCTTC; CDR3: CASSSGQGRGYGYTF
D: .; size: .; V: TRBV19; J: TRBJ1-5; DNA: TGTGCCAGTAGTACAATTAGCAATCAGCCCCAGCATTTT; CDR3: CASSTISNQPQHF
D: TRBD1; size: .; V: TRBV19; J: TRBJ2-7; DNA: TGTGCCAGTAGTATAGGACCCCCGGGACAGGGCCCCTACGAGCAGTACTTC; CDR3: CASSIGPPGQGPYEQYF
D: .; size: .; V: TRBV7-2; J: TRBJ2-3; DNA: TGTGCCAGCAGCCCGGGGTACAGGGCGGATACGCAGTATTTT; CDR3: CASSPGYRADTQYF
D: .; size: .; V: TRBV23-1; J: TRBJ1-1; DNA: TGCGCCAGGAGAAAGGACAGTTCCGAGAACACTGAAGCTTTCTTT; CDR3: CARRKDSSENTEAFF
D: TRBD2; size: .; V: TRBV6-1; J: TRBJ2-2; DNA: TGTGCCAGCAGCGGGAGGAAGGACACCGGGGAGCTGTTTTTT; CDR3: CASSGRKDTGELFF
D: .; size: .; V: TRBV7-6; J: TRBJ2-3; DNA: TGTGCCAGCAGCTCTACTGATGCTGATACGCAGTATTTT; CDR3: CASSSTDADTQYF
D: .; size: once; V: TRBV19; J: TRBJ2-3; DNA: TGTGCCAGTAGTATGGGACGGAGCACAGATACGCAGTATTTT; CDR3: CASSMGRSTDTQYF
D: .; size: .; V: TRBV12-5; J: TRBJ1-4; DNA: TGTGCTAGTGCTCGGGACGGCCCTAATGAAAAACTGTTTTTT; CDR3: CASARDGPNEKLFF
D: .; size: few; V: TRBV29-1; J: TRBJ1-1; DNA: TGCAGCGTTGGGTCCTCGTCCGGGCGAGCTTTCTTT; CDR3: CSVGSSSGRAFF
D: TRBD1; size: .; V: TRBV5-1; J: TRBJ2-2; DNA: TGCGCCAGCAGCTTAAACAGGGGAGAATCCGGGGAGCTGTTTTTT; CDR3: CASSLNRGESGELFF
D: TRBD1; size: .; V: TRBV2; J: TRBJ2-2; DNA: TGTGCCAGCACGGGACAGGGACAACCGGGGGAGCTGTTTTTT; CDR3: CASTGQGQPGELFF
D: TRBD1; size: .; V: TRBV5-6; J: TRBJ1-2; DNA: TGTGCCAGCAGCATGGGACAGGGGGGCTACACCTTC; CDR3: CASSMGQGGYTF
D: .; size: .; V: TRBV7-9; J: TRBJ2-7; DNA: TGTGCCAGCAGCTTAGGACAATTCTACGAGCAGTACTTC; CDR3: CASSLGQFYEQYF
D: TRBD1; size: once; V: TRBV15; J: TRBJ1-1; DNA: TGTGCCACCAGCAGGGGACAGAGGAACACTGAAGCTTTCTTT; CDR3: CATSRGQRNTEAFF
D: TRBD2; size: .; V: TRBV7-2; J: TRBJ2-5; DNA: TGTGCCAGCAGCTTAATCCCTAGCGGGACGGAGACCCAGTACTTC; CDR3: CASSLIPSGTETQYF
D: TRBD2; size: few; V: TRBV12-5; J: TRBJ2-3; DNA: TGTGCTAGTGGTCCGGGACTAGCGAGCACAGATACGCAGTATTTT; CDR3: CASGPGLASTDTQYF
D: TRBD2; size: once; V: TRBV19; J: TRBJ2-1; DNA: TGTGCCAGTACCCGCGGGAGCGACTACAATGAGCAGTTCTTC; CDR3: CASTRGSDYNEQFF
D: .; size: .; V: TRBV28; J: TRBJ2-2; DNA: TGTGCCAGCAAGTTGGAGTACTTAGTGGCCGGGGAGCTGTTTTTT; CDR3: CASKLEYLVAGELFF
D: .; size: .; V: TRBV9; J: TRBJ1-1; DNA: TGTGCCAGCAGCGTAGCAACACGGAACACTGAAGCTTTCTTT; CDR3: CASSVATRNTEAFF
D: .; size: once; V: TRBV4-1; J: TRBJ2-1; DNA: TGCGCCAGCAGCCAAGCCGTCAGGAATGAGCAGTTCTTC; CDR3: CASSQAVRNEQFF
D: TRBD2; size: .; V: TRBV5-6; J: TRBJ2-3; DNA: TGTGCCAGCAGCCCGACTAGCGGGGACACAGATACGCAGTATTTT; CDR3: CASSPTSGDTDTQYF
D: .; size: .; V: TRBV5-1; J: TRBJ2-7; DNA: TGCGCCAGCAGCAGGTCCCTAGCGATTTCCTACGAGCAGTACTTC; CDR3: CASSRSLAISYEQYF
D: TRBD1; size: once; V: TRBV11-2; J: TRBJ2-7; DNA: TGTGCCAGCAGCTTAGGTGGGACAGGAGGTCACTACGAGCAGTACTTC; CDR3: CASSLGGTGGHYEQYF
D: .; size: .; V: TRBV5-1; J: TRBJ2-1; DNA: TGCGCCAGCAGCTTGGACGGAGATTCCTACAATGAGCAGTTCTTC; CDR3: CASSLDGDSYNEQFF
D: .; size: .; V: TRBV30; J: TRBJ1-4; DNA: TGTGCCTGGAGTGTGGGTGGAACTAATGAAAAACTGTTTTTT; CDR3: CAWSVGGTNEKLFF
D: TRBD2; size: .; V: TRBV7-8; J: TRBJ2-3; DNA: TGTGCCAGCAGCAAAGCTCACGGGAGGGACACAGATACGCAGTATTTT; CDR3: CASSKAHGRDTDTQYF
D: TRBD2; size: .; V: TRBV7-9; J: TRBJ2-3; DNA: TGTGCCAGCAGCTTAGCCCAAACGGGACTAGCTAGAGATACGCAGTATTTT; CDR3: CASSLAQTGLARDTQYF
D: .; size: .; V: TRBV28; J: TRBJ2-5; DNA: TGTGCCAGCAAAGGGGCCGCGAGTGGTCTCGGATTAGAGACCCAGTACTTC; CDR3: CASKGAASGLGLETQYF
D: TRBD2; size: .; V: TRBV7-2; J: TRBJ2-1; DNA: TGTGCCAGCAGCTTAGTCGTGGGGACTAAGTACAATGAGCAGTTCTTC; CDR3: CASSLVVGTKYNEQFF
D: TRBD1; size: .; V: TRBV2; J: TRBJ1-5; DNA: TGTGCCAGCAATACCGGGACAGGGGTAGCTCAGCCCCAGCATTTT; CDR3: CASNTGTGVAQPQHF
D: .; size: .; V: TRBV9; J: TRBJ2-7; DNA: TGTGCCAGCAGCGTAGATTATATTGGCAAGCAGTACTTC; CDR3: CASSVDYIGKQYF
D: TRBD1; size: .; V: TRBV29-1; J: TRBJ2-7; DNA: TGCAGCGCGATCCGGGACAGGGGACAGGGCGAGCAGTACTTC; CDR3: CSAIRDRGQGEQYF
D: .; size: .; V: TRBV7-6; J: TRBJ2-7; DNA: TGTGCCAGCAGCTTCCTCACGTGGGGGGAGCAGTACTTC; CDR3: CASSFLTWGEQYF
D: TRBD2; size: .; V: TRBV7-9; J: TRBJ2-1; DNA: TGTGCCAGCAGCTTAGCACAGACTAGCCATGAGCAGTTCTTC; CDR3: CASSLAQTSHEQFF
D: .; size: .; V: TRBV29-1; J: TRBJ1-1; DNA: TGCAGCGTTGGCGGGTGGAACACTGAAGCTTTCTTT; CDR3: CSVGGWNTEAFF
D: .; size: few; V: TRBV7-3; J: TRBJ2-1; DNA: TGTGCCAGCAGCTTCCATGAGCAGTTCTTC; CDR3: CASSFHEQFF